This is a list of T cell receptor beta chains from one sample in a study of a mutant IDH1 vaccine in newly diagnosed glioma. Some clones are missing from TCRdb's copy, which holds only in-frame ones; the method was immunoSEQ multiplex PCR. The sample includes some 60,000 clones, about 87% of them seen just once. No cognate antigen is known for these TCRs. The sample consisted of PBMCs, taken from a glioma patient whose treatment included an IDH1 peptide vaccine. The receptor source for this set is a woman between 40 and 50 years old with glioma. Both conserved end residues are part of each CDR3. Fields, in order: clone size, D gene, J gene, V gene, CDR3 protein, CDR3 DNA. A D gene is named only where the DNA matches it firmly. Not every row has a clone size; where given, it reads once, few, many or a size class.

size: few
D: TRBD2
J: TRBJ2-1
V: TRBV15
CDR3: CATSTPDGSGRVYNEQFF
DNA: TGTGCCACCAGCACCCCGGATGGTAGCGGGAGGGTTTACAATGAGCAGTTCTTC

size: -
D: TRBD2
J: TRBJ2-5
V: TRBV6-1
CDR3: CASSESGGSQETQYF
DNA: TGTGCCAGCAGTGAATCGGGCGGGAGCCAAGAGACCCAGTACTTC

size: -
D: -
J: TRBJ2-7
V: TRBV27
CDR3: CASRLRPSYEQYF
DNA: TGTGCCAGCAGATTGCGCCCCTCCTACGAGCAGTACTTC

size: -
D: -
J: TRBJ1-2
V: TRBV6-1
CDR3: CASSEAQGSYGYTF
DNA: TGTGCCAGCAGTGAAGCTCAGGGGAGCTATGGCTACACCTTC

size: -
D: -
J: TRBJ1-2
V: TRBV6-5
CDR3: CASSYSVGASVGYTF
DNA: TGTGCCAGCAGTTACTCGGTCGGAGCTTCCGTGGGCTACACCTTC

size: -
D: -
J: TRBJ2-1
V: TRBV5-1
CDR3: CASSLRTESEQFF
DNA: TGCGCCAGCAGCTTGAGGACAGAAAGTGAGCAGTTCTTC

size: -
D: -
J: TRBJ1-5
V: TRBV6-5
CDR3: CASGQSNWPQHF
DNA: TGTGCCAGTGGACAGTCCAATTGGCCCCAGCATTTT

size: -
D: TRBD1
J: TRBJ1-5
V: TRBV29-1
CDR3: CSVLPPGTGESRYSNQPQHF
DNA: TGCAGCGTTCTCCCACCAGGGACAGGGGAATCCCGTTATAGCAATCAGCCCCAGCATTTT

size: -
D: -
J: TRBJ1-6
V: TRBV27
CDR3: CASSLSNGGQRGSPLHF
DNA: TGTGCCAGCAGTTTATCGAACGGGGGGCAAAGAGGCTCACCCCTCCACTTT

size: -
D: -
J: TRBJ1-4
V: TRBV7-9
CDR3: CASSLALVATNEKLFF
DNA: TGTGCCAGCAGCTTAGCGCTAGTCGCAACTAATGAAAAACTGTTTTTT

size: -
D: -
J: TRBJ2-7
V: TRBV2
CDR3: CASSELGPLYEQYF
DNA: TGTGCCAGCAGTGAGTTAGGTCCCCTATACGAGCAGTACTTC

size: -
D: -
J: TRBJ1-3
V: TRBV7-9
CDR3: CASSFSGDTIYF
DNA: TGTGCCAGCAGCTTCTCCGGGGACACCATATATTTT

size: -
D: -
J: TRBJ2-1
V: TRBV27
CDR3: CATRRWAGSYNEQFF
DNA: TGTGCCACCCGAAGGTGGGCAGGCTCCTACAATGAGCAGTTCTTC

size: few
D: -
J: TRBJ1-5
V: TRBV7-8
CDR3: CASSKTSGTQPQHF
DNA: TGTGCCAGCAGCAAAACCTCAGGGACCCAGCCCCAGCATTTT

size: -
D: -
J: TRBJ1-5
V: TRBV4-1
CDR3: CASSQERASGNQPQHF
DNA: TGCGCCAGCAGCCAAGAAAGGGCCTCGGGGAATCAGCCCCAGCATTTT

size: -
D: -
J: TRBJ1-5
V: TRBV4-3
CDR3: CASSLQGVGQPQHF
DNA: TGCGCCAGCAGCCTACAGGGAGTCGGTCAGCCCCAGCATTTT

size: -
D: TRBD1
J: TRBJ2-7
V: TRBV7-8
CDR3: CASSLGQGPSYEQYF
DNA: TGTGCCAGCAGCTTAGGACAGGGACCCTCGTACGAGCAGTACTTC

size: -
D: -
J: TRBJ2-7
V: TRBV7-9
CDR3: CASSLVGADSFHYEQYF
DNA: TGTGCCAGCAGCTTAGTGGGAGCGGACTCCTTCCACTACGAGCAGTACTTC